These 22 T cell receptor beta chains came from one sample sequenced in a study of long-term antiretroviral therapy in people with HIV. The authors ran the immunoSEQ assay, v3.0, at survey level. The repertoire was sequenced with immunoSEQ multiplex PCR; TCRdb's copy has only in-frame clones and lacks some. The table records approximately 20,000 clones, just over 75% of them present only once. The sample here was unsorted PBMCs, taken 2.2 years after starting antiretroviral therapy. Source of these receptors: a man over 45 with HIV.

V and J are TRBV9 and TRBJ2-1, with 9 bases aligning to TRBD2. Per the germline V gene, CDR1 is SGDLS and CDR2 is YYNGEE. The CDR3 has 14 amino acids. V gave up 4 bases and J gave up 8 bases; unmatched junction bases: 7. CDR3 nucleotides: TGTGCCAGCAGCAACCCTAGGACTAGCGATGAGCAGTTCTTC. Its translation is CASSNPRTSDEQFF.

This clone was seen a handful of times. The genes are TRBV2 and TRBJ1-5; TRBD1 aligns across 10 bases. The germline V gene encodes CDR1 SNHLY and CDR2 FYNNEI. V was clipped by 6 bases and J by 2 bases; unmatched bases: 1. The CDR3 contains 14 residues. CDR3 in amino acids: CASSGTGGNQPQHF. DNA for the CDR3: TGTGCCAGCAGCGGGACAGGGGGCAATCAGCCCCAGCATTTT.

This sequence joins TRBV5-1 and TRBJ2-1, with TRBD1 identical over 12 bases. The CDR3 sequence is 16 residues long. The V and J ends lost 4 bases and 3 bases, in that order; junction bases with no gene match: 5. CDR1 and CDR2 (germline): SGHRS, YFSETQ. CDR3 sequence (DNA): TGCGCCAGCAGCCGGGGACAGGGGGCTAACTACAATGAGCAGTTCTTC. Protein product: CASSRGQGANYNEQFF.

The rearrangement joins TRBV10-2 to TRBJ2-1; no firm D call. CDR1 is WSHSY, CDR2 SAAADI, per germline. Trimming left V 3 bases short and J 7 bases short, with 4 bases between. The CDR3 runs to 11 residues. The CDR3 region has the DNA TGCGCCAGCAGTGATGTGAATGAGCAGTTCTTC. This sequence encodes CASSDVNEQFF.

This clone was recorded once. The chain carries TRBV19 and TRBJ2-5; no clear D gene. Trimming left V 3 bases short and J 7 bases short, with 12 bases between. Germline assignment: CDR1 LNHDA and CDR2 SQIVND (reference sequence). The CDR3 totals 13 residues. The CDR3 region is CASSIRAAGTQYF. The CDR3 region has the DNA TGTGCCAGTAGTATCCGGGCCGCCGGGACCCAGTACTTC.

This clone was observed a handful of times. V gene TRBV6-5 combines with J gene TRBJ1-2; D gene unclear. The CDR3 length is 13 residues. Per the germline V gene, CDR1 is MNHEY and CDR2 is SVGAGI. Trimming cost V 4 bases and J 2 bases, with 8 bases left between them. CDR3 protein: CASSSGENYGYTF. In DNA form, the CDR3 reads TGTGCCAGCAGTTCCGGGGAGAACTATGGCTACACCTTC.

This chain uses TRBV7-6 with TRBJ1-5, with D perhaps matching TRBD1 (5 bases). The length of the CDR3 is 15 residues. The V end was cut by 2 bases, the J end by 5 bases, with 13 bases between. The V gene's germline CDR1 is SGHVS and CDR2 FNYEAQ. The CDR3 nucleotides read TGTGCCAGCAGCTTAACGGCAGGGAGGGATCAGCCCCAGCATTTT. Encoded protein: CASSLTAGRDQPQHF.

The gene calls are TRBV11-2 and TRBJ2-5; no clear D. Per germline, CDR1 SGHAT and CDR2 FQNNGV. The CDR3 covers 14 residues. Trimming shortened V by 4 bases and J by 5 bases, and 14 bases separated the two germline ends. The chain's CDR3 is CASSSSPGVETQYF. CDR3 DNA sequence: TGTGCCAGCAGCTCAAGTCCGGGCGTGGAGACCCAGTACTTC.

The chain joins TRBV29-1 to TRBJ2-5; 8 nucleotides line up with TRBD1. Germline trimming cut 0 bases from V and 6 bases from J; bases unmatched to any gene: 15. CDR1 is SQVTM, CDR2 ANQGSEA, per germline. The CDR3 consists of 17 residues. The CDR3 loop is CSVEEVRGTGRFKTQYF. CDR3 nucleotide sequence: TGCAGCGTTGAAGAGGTTCGGGGGACAGGCCGCTTCAAGACCCAGTACTTC.

This rearrangement joins TRBV4-3 to TRBJ1-1; no clear D gene. CDR3 length equals 15 residues. V lost 7 bases to trimming and J lost 0 bases, with 15 bases between them. The germline V gene encodes CDR1 LGHNA and CDR2 YSLEER. Here the CDR3 reads CASTSRWQMNTEAFF. DNA of the CDR3: TGCGCCAGCACGTCACGGTGGCAGATGAACACTGAAGCTTTCTTT.

The chain joins TRBV7-9 to TRBJ1-4; TRBD1 might be the D (6 bases). CDR3 length: 16 amino acids. The germline V gene has CDR1 SEHNR and CDR2 FQNEAQ (reference sequence). With 0 bases removed from V and 3 bases from J, the gap between germline ends came to 11 bases. This CDR3 reads CASSLALRTANEKLFF. In DNA form, the CDR3 reads TGTGCCAGCAGCTTAGCCCTCCGGACAGCTAATGAAAAACTGTTTTTT.

The V gene is TRBV27, the J gene TRBJ2-6, with D perhaps matching TRBD2 (5 bases). Germline values: CDR1 MNHEY, CDR2 SMNVEV (reference sequence). The CDR3 runs to 16 residues. V lost 0 bases, J lost 0 bases, and 6 bases lay in between. CDR3 in amino acids: CASSLSRGSGANVLTF. CDR3 DNA: TGTGCCAGCAGTTTATCCCGGGGCTCTGGGGCCAACGTCCTGACTTTC.

V and J are TRBV28 and TRBJ1-5; 7 nucleotides align to TRBD1. CDR1 is MDHEN, CDR2 SYDVKM, per germline. Unmatched junction bases numbered 12, after V lost 6 bases and J lost 7 bases. The CDR3 covers 15 residues. This CDR3 reads CASSLGDRAGQPQHF. The CDR3 DNA is TGTGCCAGCAGCCTGGGTGACAGGGCGGGCCAGCCCCAGCATTTT.

The V and J genes are TRBV4-3 and TRBJ2-1; weak D call: TRBD1 (6 bases). CDR1 is LGHNA, CDR2 YSLEER, per germline. The germline V and J ends were trimmed by 0 bases and 0 bases, with 9 bases remaining between them. The CDR3 loop spans 16 amino acids. CDR3 residues: CASSQDQGGSYNEQFF. CDR3 nucleotides: TGCGCCAGCAGCCAAGACCAAGGGGGCTCCTACAATGAGCAGTTCTTC.

This rearrangement joins TRBV30 to TRBJ1-4; 10 bases align to TRBD1. This CDR3 is built from 15 residues. Losses at the gene ends were 2 bases for V and 4 bases for J; bases not matched to a gene: 4. Germline V gives CDR1 GTSNPN, CDR2 SVGIG (reference sequence). CDR3 amino acids: CAWSRDRGFNEKLFF. In nucleotides, the CDR3 is TGTGCCTGGAGTAGGGACAGGGGTTTTAATGAAAAACTGTTTTTT.

The rearrangement uses TRBV19 and TRBJ2-1, with D perhaps TRBD2 (7 bases). The CDR3 is 13 residues long. Germline V lookup: CDR1 LNHDA, CDR2 SQIVND (reference sequence). Trimming left V 7 bases short and J 8 bases short, with 15 bases between. As DNA, the CDR3 is TGTGCCAGTACCGATGGCGGGGGCGATGAGCAGTTCTTC. It is translated as CASTDGGGDEQFF.

This clone appeared once. The CDR3 nucleotides read TGTGCCAGCAGCCCTCGTCCAGTACAAGAGACCCAGTACTTC. This translates into CASSPRPVQETQYF. The chain couples TRBV7-8 to TRBJ2-5; D not resolved. This CDR3 spans 14 amino acids. The germline gives CDR1 SGHVS, CDR2 FQNEAQ. Trimming pared 5 bases from V and 2 bases from J, leaving 12 bases between.

The count of this clone is one. This chain links TRBV5-6 with TRBJ2-5, with D uncertain. Germline CDR1 SGHDT, CDR2 YYEEEE. Trimming shortened V by 2 bases and J by 1 base, and 9 bases separated the two germline ends. This CDR3 has 14 amino acids. The CDR3 here is CASSFSTPQETQYF. CDR3 nucleotides: TGTGCCAGCAGCTTTTCCACTCCCCAAGAGACCCAGTACTTC. The full variable domain, its missing parts supplied by reference TRBV5-6 and TRBJ2-5, is DAGVTQSPTHLIKTRGQQVTLRCSPKSGHDTVSWYQQALGQGPQFIFQYYEEEERQRGNFPDRFSGHQFPNYSSELNVNALLLGDSALYLCASSFSTPQETQYFGPGTRLLVL.

The CDR3 DNA follows: TGTGCCAGCAGTGAAGGGACAGGCGCTCCTATATATTTT. Translated: CASSEGTGAPIYF. The chain employs TRBV6-1 and TRBJ1-3; TRBD1 matches at 7 bases. Germline V gives CDR1 MNHNS, CDR2 SASEGT. J lost 13 bases, V lost 1 base, and 7 bases had no gene match. The length of the CDR3 is 13 residues.

This sequence joins TRBV4-3 and TRBJ2-7, with TRBD1 identical over 9 bases. Germline CDR1 reads LGHNA; CDR2 reads YSLEER. Losses at the gene ends were 0 bases for V and 2 bases for J; bases not matched to a gene: 8. The CDR3 covers 17 residues. CDR3 loop: CASSQEGPDRGPYEQYF. In DNA, the CDR3 is TGCGCCAGCAGCCAAGAGGGGCCGGACAGGGGCCCCTACGAGCAGTACTTC.

This clone occurred a few times. The chain couples TRBV7-6 to TRBJ1-6; 7 bases map to TRBD1. Germline CDR1 SGHVS, CDR2 FNYEAQ. Trimming cost V 5 bases and J 5 bases; bases outside gene matches: 12. The CDR3 is made up of 17 amino acids. CDR3 protein: CASSPGEGAFDNSPLHF. DNA for the CDR3: TGTGCCAGCAGCCCCGGGGAGGGGGCTTTCGATAATTCACCCCTCCACTTT. Variable domain in full (rest from reference TRBV7-6 and TRBJ1-6): GAGVSQSPRYKVTKRGQDVALRCDPISGHVSLYWYRQALGQGPEFLTYFNYEAQQDKSGLPNDRFSAERPEGSISTLTIQRTEQRDSAMYRCASSPGEGAFDNSPLHFGNGTRLTVT.

The chain joins TRBV29-1 to TRBJ1-2; D is unresolved. The CDR3 spans 13 residues. V lost 7 bases to trimming and J lost 1 base, with 13 bases between them. The V gene's germline CDR1 is SQVTM and CDR2 ANQGSEA. This CDR3 reads CSGSGGDNYGYTF. CDR3 nucleotide sequence: TGCAGCGGGTCCGGCGGGGATAACTATGGCTACACCTTC.